This T cell receptor beta chain was profiled in a study of control samples from healthy donors and cancer patients. This clone has only one observation. Germline V gene lookup returns CDR1 MNHEY and CDR2 SVGEGT. The germline V and J ends were trimmed by 4 bases and 3 bases, with 9 bases remaining between them. The CDR3 runs 14 residues. The table came from immunoSEQ multiplex PCR; TCRdb's copy has only in-frame clones and leaves some out. The data show 35,000 to 45,000 clones, 70% to 90% seen once. The sample was blood. This sequence was found in a man between 60 and 75 years old in good health. The chain employs TRBV6-2 or TRBV6-3 and TRBJ2-2; the D gene is possibly TRBD2 (5 bases). The CDR3 loop reads CASSLVGDTGELFF. CDR3 DNA: TGTGCCAGCAGTTTAGTCGGGGACACCGGGGAGCTGTTTTTT.